The 24 T cell receptor beta chains below all came from one sample that was sequenced in a study of T cell repertoires in cytomegalovirus infection. Their antigen targets remain unknown. TCRdb re-analysed the reads in MiXCR, keeping a single row per CDR3 protein. The table lists 550,000 to 850,000 distinct CDR3 sequences, around 32% of them singletons. This specimen was cultured PBMCs, taken from culture after CMV antigen stimulation. The receptors derive from a human donor in good health (CMV status not recorded). Some clones in this sample may be carry-over from other donors' samples.

The V gene is TRBV7-2, the J gene TRBJ2-7, with D possibly matching TRBD2 (5 bases). The CDR3 sequence is 14 residues long. V lost 4 bases and J lost 5, with 15 bases in between. Germline V gives CDR1 SGHTA, CDR2 FQGNSA. CDR3: CASSSFGSANEQYF. The CDR3 DNA sequence: TGTGCCAGCAGCTCGTTTGGGAGTGCCAACGAGCAGTACTTC.

This clonotype was observed a few times. This chain joins TRBV10-3 and TRBJ1-6, with 7 bases matching TRBD1. The junction had 7 bases not matched to a gene; V was cut back by 1 base and J by 7 bases. Per the germline V gene, CDR1 is ENHRY and CDR2 is SYGVKD. The length of the CDR3 is 16 residues. The CDR3 DNA is TGTGCCATCAGTGAGTACGGGACAGCAACAAATTCACCCCTCCACTTT. This translates into CAISEYGTATNSPLHF.

The chain carries TRBV5-4 and TRBJ2-7, with TRBD2 identical over 8 bases. Germline CDR1 reads SGHNT; CDR2 reads YYREEE (reference sequence). CDR3 size: 15 residues. The V segment lost 5 bases and the J segment 0 bases; nucleotides outside the gene matches: 7. CDR3 amino acids: CASRAELAASYEQYF. CDR3 bases: TGTGCCAGCAGAGCCGAACTAGCGGCCTCCTACGAGCAGTACTTC. Combining the CDR3 with reference TRBV5-4 and TRBJ2-7 gives the whole variable domain ETGVTQSPTHLIKTRGQQVTLRCSSQSGHNTVSWYQQALGQGPQFIFQYYREEENGRGNFPPRFSGLQFPNYSSELNVNALELDDSALYLCASRAELAASYEQYFGPGTRLTVT.

This chain joins TRBV27 and TRBJ1-1; D might be TRBD1 (5 bases). The V end was cut by 3 bases, the J end by 4 bases, with 12 bases between. Germline lookup yields CDR1 MNHEY and CDR2 SMNVEV (reference sequence). There are 14 residues in the CDR3. The CDR3 DNA reads TGTGCCAGCAGTTTTGGGGGTTCGAGCACTGAAGCTTTCTTT. It encodes CASSFGGSSTEAFF.

The sample holds a few counts of this clonotype. J is TRBJ2-5 and V is TRBV4-2; 12 nucleotides align to TRBD2. In germline, CDR1 is LGHNA, CDR2 YNFKEQ. The trim removed 2 bases at V and 3 bases at J, leaving 1 base unmatched. The CDR3 has 15 amino acids. In DNA form, the CDR3 reads TGTGCCAGCAGCCAACGACTAGCGGGGGAAGAGACCCAGTACTTC. This translates into CASSQRLAGEETQYF.

V gene TRBV6-1 combines with J gene TRBJ2-6, with TRBD1 as a possible D gene (6 bases). The CDR3 sequence is 16 residues long. The germline V and J ends were trimmed by 11 bases and 0 bases, with 17 bases remaining between them. Germline loops: CDR1 MNHNS, CDR2 SASEGT. Here the CDR3 DNA reads TGTGCCGCAACGTTCGCAGGGGCCTCTGGGGCCAACGTCCTGACTTTC. This encodes CAATFAGASGANVLTF.

In this sample, this clonotype turned up many times. The genes are TRBV7-2 and TRBJ2-1; TRBD2 is a possible D gene (6 bases). The CDR3 length is 13 residues. Germline assignment: CDR1 SGHTA and CDR2 FQGNSA. Trimming shortened V by 8 bases and J by 9 bases, and 17 bases separated the two germline ends. As DNA, the CDR3 is TGTGCCAGCCTGTCTGGAGTGGGAGGTGAGCAGTTCTTC. The encoded protein is CASLSGVGGEQFF.

This clonotype was recorded a few times. The chain carries TRBV7-8 and TRBJ2-5, with 11 bases aligning to TRBD2. The V gene end was trimmed by 4 bases and the J gene end by 1 base; junction bases not matched to a gene: 11. CDR3 length equals 18 residues. The germline gives CDR1 SGHVS, CDR2 FQNEAQ. CDR3 nucleotides: TGTGCCAGCAGCTATATAGCGGGAGGGGAGGGAGTCCAAGAGACCCAGTACTTC. Protein product: CASSYIAGGEGVQETQYF. The whole variable domain, filled in from reference TRBV7-8 and TRBJ2-5, reads GAGVSQSPRYKVAKRGQDVALRCDPISGHVSLFWYQQALGQGPEFLTYFQNEAQLDKSGLPSDRFFAERPEGSVSTLKIQRTQQEDSAVYLCASSYIAGGEGVQETQYFGPGTRLLVL.

There are a few counts of this clonotype. The V and J genes are TRBV2 and TRBJ1-6; unclear D gene. Germline values: CDR1 SNHLY, CDR2 FYNNEI. V was clipped by 3 bases and J by 7 bases, with 13 bases between them. The CDR3 is made up of 15 amino acids. The CDR3 here is CASSEARKGNSPLHF. CDR3 nucleotide sequence: TGTGCCAGCAGTGAGGCCCGGAAGGGAAATTCACCCCTCCACTTT. The full variable domain, rest sourced from reference TRBV2 and TRBJ1-6, is EPEVTQTPSHQVTQMGQEVILRCVPISNHLYFYWYRQILGQKVEFLVSFYNNEISEKSEIFDDQFSVERPDGSNFTLKIRSTKLEDSAMYFCASSEARKGNSPLHFGNGTRLTVT.

This clonotype appeared a few times. The V and J genes are TRBV7-9 and TRBJ1-2; D is ambiguous. Germline V lookup: CDR1 SEHNR, CDR2 FQNEAQ (reference sequence). The CDR3 runs to 15 residues. V dropped 1 base and J dropped 2 bases, with 11 bases sitting between them. The CDR3 spells CASSLDQGRNYGYTF. CDR3 DNA: TGTGCCAGCAGCTTAGATCAAGGCAGAAACTATGGCTACACCTTC.

This clonotype was detected ten times or more. The V and J genes are TRBV7-8 and TRBJ2-7; D unresolved. V lost 1 base and J 7 bases, leaving 14 bases between the germline ends. CDR3 length: 14 residues. Germline V gene lookup returns CDR1 SGHVS and CDR2 FQNEAQ. CDR3 sequence: CASSLVRASLEQYF. For the CDR3, the DNA is TGTGCCAGCAGCTTAGTTCGGGCTTCCCTTGAGCAGTACTTC.

The chain carries TRBV6-2 or TRBV6-3 and TRBJ2-1; TRBD2 matches at 8 bases. There are 16 residues in the CDR3. Trimming cost V 6 bases and J 5 bases; bases outside gene matches: 12. Germline-derived CDR1 and CDR2 are MNHEY and SVGEGT. CDR3 amino acids: CASSLRPGGIHNEQFF. CDR3 bases: TGTGCCAGCAGCCTAAGACCGGGGGGGATACACAATGAGCAGTTCTTC.

This chain links TRBV4-3 with TRBJ1-1; maybe TRBD1 (6 bases). Looked up from germline, CDR1 is LGHNA and CDR2 is YSLEER. Trimming removed 4 bases from V and 3 bases from J, with 9 bases in between. There are 13 residues in the CDR3. CDR3 sequence: CASSRGHDTEAFF. Written as DNA, the CDR3 is TGCGCCAGCAGCCGGGGGCATGACACTGAAGCTTTCTTT.

This clonotype has a handful of counts. CDR3 in amino acids: CASSFAPQGEQFF. The CDR3 nucleotides read TGTGCCAGCAGCTTCGCCCCTCAGGGTGAGCAGTTCTTC. The chain joins TRBV7-2 to TRBJ2-1, with D tentatively TRBD1 (5 bases). CDR1 SGHTA and CDR2 FQGNSA come from the germline V gene. The CDR3 contains 13 residues. The V and J ends lost 3 bases and 9 bases respectively, with 12 bases between them.

This clonotype was observed a few times. The chain is built from TRBV7-2 and TRBJ2-7; 12 nucleotides line up with TRBD2. J was trimmed by 1 base and V by 5 bases; bases with no gene match: 3. From germline, CDR1 is SGHTA and CDR2 FQGNSA. This CDR3 has 15 residues. The CDR3 spells CASSHGTSGSYEQYF. In DNA form, the CDR3 reads TGTGCCAGCAGCCATGGGACTAGCGGGTCCTACGAGCAGTACTTC.

The chain couples TRBV2 to TRBJ2-3; D is perhaps TRBD1 (5 bases). Germline V gene sequence: CDR1 SNHLY, CDR2 FYNNEI. V was cut by 6 bases and J by 4 bases, with 14 bases left in between. CDR3 length: 14 amino acids. CDR3 sequence: CASRKTAPADTQYF. The CDR3 DNA sequence: TGTGCCAGCAGGAAGACAGCCCCCGCAGATACGCAGTATTTT. The whole variable domain, filled in from reference TRBV2 and TRBJ2-3, reads EPEVTQTPSHQVTQMGQEVILRCVPISNHLYFYWYRQILGQKVEFLVSFYNNEISEKSEIFDDQFSVERPDGSNFTLKIRSTKLEDSAMYFCASRKTAPADTQYFGPGTRLTVL.

The CDR3 region is CASRPTAGQGAHTGELFF. Here the CDR3 DNA reads TGTGCCAGTAGACCTACCGCGGGCCAGGGGGCCCACACCGGGGAGCTGTTTTTT. The chain joins TRBV19 to TRBJ2-2, with TRBD1 matching over 8 bases. Germline lookup yields CDR1 LNHDA and CDR2 SQIVND (reference sequence). J lost 3 bases, V lost 6 bases, and 15 bases had no gene match. The CDR3 spans 18 residues.

This clonotype has only a few counts. The chain couples TRBV7-6 to TRBJ1-2; unclear D gene. The CDR3 sequence is 13 residues long. With 4 bases removed from V and 8 bases from J, the gap between germline ends came to 14 bases. Germline loops: CDR1 SGHVS, CDR2 FNYEAQ. CDR3 bases: TGTGCCAGCAGCTCTACGGGGAATGAGGGCTACACCTTC. Protein: CASSSTGNEGYTF.

In its sample, this clonotype was seen a few times. The V gene is TRBV11-2, the J gene TRBJ2-3, with 7 bases matching TRBD2. V was clipped by 4 bases and J by 2 bases; unmatched bases: 6. Germline V gene lookup returns CDR1 SGHAT and CDR2 FQNNGV. CDR3 length: 15 residues. The CDR3 region is CASSYLSGNTDTQYF. CDR3 DNA: TGTGCCAGCAGCTATCTAAGCGGGAACACAGATACGCAGTATTTT. Complete variable domain (other parts from reference TRBV11-2 and TRBJ2-3): EAGVAQSPRYKIIEKRQSVAFWCNPISGHATLYWYQQILGQGPKLLIQFQNNGVVDDSQLPKDRFSAERLKGVDSTLKIQPAKLEDSAVYLCASSYLSGNTDTQYFGPGTRLTVL.

This clonotype was recorded at least ten times. The J gene is TRBJ1-3, the V gene TRBV7-8; D not certain. Germline CDR1 reads SGHVS; CDR2 reads FQNEAQ. V lost 5 bases, J lost 0 bases, and 14 bases lay in between. There are 16 residues in the CDR3. In DNA form, the CDR3 reads TGTGCCAGCAGCCAAGCACAGCCCGGCTCTGGAAACACCATATATTTT. Encoded protein: CASSQAQPGSGNTIYF.

V and J are TRBV12-3 or TRBV12-4 and TRBJ2-7; 8 bases align to TRBD1. With V trimmed by 5 bases and J by 5 bases, 2 bases remained unmatched. The CDR3 extends over 12 amino acids. CDR3 protein: CASSADRDEQYF. In DNA form, the CDR3 reads TGTGCCAGCAGTGCGGACAGGGACGAGCAGTACTTC.

This clonotype was detected only a few times. V is TRBV12-3 or TRBV12-4 and J is TRBJ1-5; D may be TRBD1 (6 bases). The V end lost 3 bases, the J end lost 4 bases, and 16 bases lay between the germline ends. This CDR3 has 16 amino acids. For the CDR3, the DNA is TGTGCCAGCAGTTTGGACAGTAATCGGGTAAATCAGCCCCAGCATTTT. Translated: CASSLDSNRVNQPQHF.

This clonotype showed up many times. The chain has TRBV7-6 and TRBJ1-1; tentative D call: TRBD1 (5 bases). The CDR3 is 16 amino acids. Per the germline V gene, CDR1 is SGHVS and CDR2 is FNYEAQ. The V gene lost 1 base and the J gene lost 0 bases, with 12 bases spanning the gap. In nucleotides, the CDR3 is TGTGCCAGCAGCTTAGACCCGGGACCGCTGAACACTGAAGCTTTCTTT. Translation: CASSLDPGPLNTEAFF. Together with reference TRBV7-6 and TRBJ1-1, the CDR3 gives the full variable domain: GAGVSQSPRYKVTKRGQDVALRCDPISGHVSLYWYRQALGQGPEFLTYFNYEAQQDKSGLPNDRFSAERPEGSISTLTIQRTEQRDSAMYRCASSLDPGPLNTEAFFGQGTRLTVV.

The V call is TRBV19, the J call TRBJ2-1; TRBD2 matches at 13 bases. The J segment lost 6 bases and the V segment lost 3 bases, leaving 5 bases of the junction unmatched. Germline CDR1 is LNHDA and CDR2 is SQIVND (reference sequence). The CDR3 extends over 16 amino acids. In DNA, the CDR3 is TGTGCCAGTAGTATCAGACTAGCGGGGGGTGTCAATGAGCAGTTCTTC. This sequence encodes CASSIRLAGGVNEQFF. The full variable domain, rest sourced from reference TRBV19 and TRBJ2-1, is DGGITQSPKYLFRKEGQNVTLSCEQNLNHDAMYWYRQDPGQGLRLIYYSQIVNDFQKGDIAEGYSVSREKKESFPLTVTSAQKNPTAFYLCASSIRLAGGVNEQFFGPGTRLTVL.